One T cell receptor beta chain is described in this entry. The CDR3 extends over 13 amino acids. The germline CDR1 and CDR2 sequences are SGHRS and YFSETQ. Trimming removed 3 bases from V and 3 bases from J; junction bases left unmatched: 1. The data were taken from a study of T cell responses to AZD1222 COVID-19 vaccine. Method: immunoSEQ multiplex PCR; TCRdb's copy keeps in-frame clones and lacks some. The table records 90,000 to 150,000 clones, 70% to 90% of them present only once. The rearrangement uses TRBV5-1 and TRBJ2-5; 8 bases match TRBD1. The TCR originated in an adult in good health. Sequenced here: peripheral blood, sampled on day 0 of AZD1222 vaccination. CDR3 amino acids: CASSSGQEETQYF. The DNA for the CDR3 is TGCGCCAGCAGCTCGGGACAGGAAGAGACCCAGTACTTC.